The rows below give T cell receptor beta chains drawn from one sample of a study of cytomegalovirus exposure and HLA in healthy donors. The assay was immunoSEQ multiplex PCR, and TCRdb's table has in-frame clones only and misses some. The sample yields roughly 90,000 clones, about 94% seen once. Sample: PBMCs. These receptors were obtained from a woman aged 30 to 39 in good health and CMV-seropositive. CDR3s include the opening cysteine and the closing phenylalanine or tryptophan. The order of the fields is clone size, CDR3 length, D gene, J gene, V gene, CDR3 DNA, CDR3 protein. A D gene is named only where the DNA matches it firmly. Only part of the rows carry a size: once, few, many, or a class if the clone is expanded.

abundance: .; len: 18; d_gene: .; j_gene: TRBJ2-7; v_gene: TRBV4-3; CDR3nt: TGCGCCAGCAGCCAAGATGTCCTGCGTTGGGACACCTCCTACGAGCAGTACTTC; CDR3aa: CASSQDVLRWDTSYEQYF
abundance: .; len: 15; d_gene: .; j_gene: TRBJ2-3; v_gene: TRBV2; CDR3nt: TGTGCCAGTTCTCCTTCGGGACATAACACAGATACGCAGTATTTT; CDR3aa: CASSPSGHNTDTQYF
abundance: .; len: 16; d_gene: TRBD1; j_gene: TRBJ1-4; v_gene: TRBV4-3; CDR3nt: TGCGCCAGCAGCCAGGAAACCGGGACAGAAAATGAAAAACTGTTTTTT; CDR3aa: CASSQETGTENEKLFF
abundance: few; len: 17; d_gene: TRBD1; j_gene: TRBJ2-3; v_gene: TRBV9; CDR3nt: TGTGCCAGCAGCCCTCGTCCCGGGACAGGGAACACAGATACGCAGTATTTT; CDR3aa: CASSPRPGTGNTDTQYF
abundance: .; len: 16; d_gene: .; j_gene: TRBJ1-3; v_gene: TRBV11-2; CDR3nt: TGTGCCAGCAGCCCTTTACGGGGGTCTTATGGAAACACCATATATTTT; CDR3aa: CASSPLRGSYGNTIYF
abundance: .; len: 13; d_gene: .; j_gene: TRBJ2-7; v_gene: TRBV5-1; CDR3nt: TGCGCCAGCAGCTTGCAGGGGGGCTACGAGCAGTACTTC; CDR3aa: CASSLQGGYEQYF
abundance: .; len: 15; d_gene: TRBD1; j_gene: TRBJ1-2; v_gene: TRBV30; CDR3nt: TGTGCCTGGAGTGTCGAGAAGACAGGGCCGGGGGGCTACACCTTC; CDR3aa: CAWSVEKTGPGGYTF
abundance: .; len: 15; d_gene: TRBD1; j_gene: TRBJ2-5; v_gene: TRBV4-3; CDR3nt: TGCGCCAGCAGCCAAATTACAGGGGGCAGGGAGACCCAGTACTTC; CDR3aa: CASSQITGGRETQYF
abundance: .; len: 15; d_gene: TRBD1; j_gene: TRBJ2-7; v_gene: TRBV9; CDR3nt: TGTGCCAGCAGCGCAACAGGGGGCCGAGCCTACGAGCAGTACTTC; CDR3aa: CASSATGGRAYEQYF
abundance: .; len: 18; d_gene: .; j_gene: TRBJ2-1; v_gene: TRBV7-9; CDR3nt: TGTGCCAGCAGCTCCCCTCAGACTGACAGGCATTCCTACAATGAGCAGTTCTTC; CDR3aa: CASSSPQTDRHSYNEQFF
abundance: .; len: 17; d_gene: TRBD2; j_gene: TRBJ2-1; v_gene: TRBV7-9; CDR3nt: TGTGCCAGCAGCTTCCCACCAACTAGCGGGGAACTTAATGAGCAGTTCTTC; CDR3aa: CASSFPPTSGELNEQFF
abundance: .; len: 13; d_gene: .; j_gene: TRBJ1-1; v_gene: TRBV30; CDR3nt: TGTGCCTGGAGTGCGAGGGAGAACACTGAAGCTTTCTTT; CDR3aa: CAWSARENTEAFF
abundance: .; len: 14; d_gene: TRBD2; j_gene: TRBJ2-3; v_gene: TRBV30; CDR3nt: TGTGCCTGCTCACTAGCGGGGGGCCACCTTACGCAGTATTTT; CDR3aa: CACSLAGGHLTQYF
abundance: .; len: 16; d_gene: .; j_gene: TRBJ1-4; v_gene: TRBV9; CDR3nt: TGTGCCAGCAGCGTAGGGGTAGGCGGGACGGGCGAAAAACTGTTTTTT; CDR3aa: CASSVGVGGTGEKLFF
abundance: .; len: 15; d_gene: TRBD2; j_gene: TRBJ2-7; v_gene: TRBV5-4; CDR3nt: TGTGCCAGCAGCACCGGGACTAGCGGGAACTACGAGCAGTACTTC; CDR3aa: CASSTGTSGNYEQYF
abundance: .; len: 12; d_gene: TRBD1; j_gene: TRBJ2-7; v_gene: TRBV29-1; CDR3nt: TGCAGCGTTGGAGGGGGCACTTACGAGCAGTACTTC; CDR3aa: CSVGGGTYEQYF